This entry lists 32 T cell receptor beta chains sequenced from one sample in a study of blood T cell repertoires in COVID-19. The method was immunoSEQ multiplex PCR; TCRdb's version includes in-frame clones alone and lacks a portion of them. This sample yields 90,000 to 130,000 clones, of which 88% are seen a single time; 2% to 3% belongs to the top ten. The specimen was peripheral blood. Every receptor here comes from a human donor in a cohort sampled during active COVID-19.

Only a few counts were recorded for this clone. The rearrangement uses TRBV4-1 and TRBJ2-2; 7 bases fit TRBD1. Germline CDR1 reads MGHRA; CDR2 reads YSYEKL. The CDR3 covers 16 residues. The ends lost 1 base at V and 9 bases at J; junction bases unmatched: 11. In nucleotides, the CDR3 is TGCGCCAGCAGCCAAGGTCAGGGACAGCTTCACCGGGAGCTGTTTTTT. It yields the protein CASSQGQGQLHRELFF.

The chain couples TRBV10-3 to TRBJ1-3; D perhaps matches TRBD1 (6 bases). Germline V gene data show CDR1 as ENHRY and CDR2 as SYGVKD. The CDR3 has 15 residues. V shed 6 bases and J shed 2 bases, with 14 bases lying between them. DNA for the CDR3: TGTGCCATCAGACGACAGGATCGAACTGGAAACACCATATATTTT. Translation: CAIRRQDRTGNTIYF.

This sequence joins TRBV5-1 and TRBJ2-1; a weak D match, TRBD2 (6 bases). Germline V gene data show CDR1 as SGHRS and CDR2 as YFSETQ. V was clipped by 6 bases and J by 8 bases, with 15 bases between them. This CDR3 region has 13 residues. CDR3 protein: CASNRGNPDEQFF. For the CDR3, the DNA is TGCGCCAGCAACCGCGGGAATCCGGATGAGCAGTTCTTC.

V usage is TRBV1 and J usage is TRBJ1-2; the table's D call TRBD1 went unverified against the DNA. TRBV1 is designated a pseudogene. CDR3 length: 11 amino acids. The CDR3 protein is CTSSLQDGYTF. In nucleotides, the CDR3 is TGCACCAGCAGCCTTCAGGATGGCTACACCTTC.

The CDR3, as DNA: TGTGCCAGCAGCCTTACAGGGTCCTACAATGAGCAGTTCTTC. Translating it yields CASSLTGSYNEQFF. The genes are TRBV5-4 and TRBJ2-1, with TRBD1 as a possible D gene (6 bases). Germline CDR1 reads SGHNT; CDR2 reads YYREEE (reference sequence). V shed 4 bases and J shed 1 base, with 9 bases lying between them. The CDR3 runs to 14 residues.

The V call is TRBV18, the J call TRBJ2-5; 7 nucleotides match TRBD2. Germline CDR1 KGHSH, CDR2 LQKENI. V lost 6 bases, J lost 4 bases, and 11 bases stayed unmatched. The CDR3 consists of 15 residues. CDR3: CASSTYIAGGETQYF. The DNA for the CDR3 is TGTGCCAGCTCGACATACATAGCGGGTGGAGAGACCCAGTACTTC.

CDR3 bases: TGTGCCAGCAGTTACTCATTCCAGCGCGGCACAGATACGCAGTATTTT. Protein: CASSYSFQRGTDTQYF. This chain joins TRBV6-5 and TRBJ2-3, with D unresolved. Trimming took 0 bases from V and 1 from J, leaving 11 bases between them. The CDR3 totals 16 residues. Germline V gene data show CDR1 as MNHEY and CDR2 as SVGAGI.

The rearrangement joins TRBV3-1 (or the pseudogene TRBV3-2) to TRBJ1-1; no reliable D call. Germline V lookup: CDR1 LGHDT, CDR2 YNNKEL (reference sequence). Trimming removed 1 base at V and 0 bases at J, with 9 bases between. The CDR3 spans 15 residues. In DNA, the CDR3 is TGTGCCAGCAGCCAAGCCGAGGGAATGAACACTGAAGCTTTCTTT. This translates into CASSQAEGMNTEAFF.

V is TRBV5-1 and J is TRBJ2-7; 12 bases agree with TRBD2. Germline assignment: CDR1 SGHRS and CDR2 YFSETQ. J gave up 5 bases and V 1 base, and 10 bases lay outside the gene matches. The CDR3 consists of 17 residues. The CDR3 sequence is CASSLRLAGGPADEQYF. The DNA of the CDR3 is TGCGCCAGCAGCTTGAGGCTAGCGGGAGGGCCGGCTGACGAGCAGTACTTC.

The V call is TRBV19, the J call TRBJ2-2, with D possibly TRBD2 on 5 matching bases. The CDR3 totals 13 residues. The germline V gene encodes CDR1 LNHDA and CDR2 SQIVND (reference sequence). V was clipped by 7 bases and J by 1 base, with 7 bases between them. The CDR3 sequence is CASNSGNTGELFF. The CDR3 nucleotides read TGTGCCAGTAACAGCGGGAACACCGGGGAGCTGTTTTTT.

This chain links TRBV2 with TRBJ2-5; TRBD2 agrees at 8 bases. There are 16 residues in the CDR3. The junction had 8 bases not matched to a gene; V was cut back by 2 bases and J by 3 bases. In germline, CDR1 is SNHLY, CDR2 FYNNEI. For the CDR3, the DNA is TGTGCCAGCAGTGAATCACTAGCGGTAAGGGAAGAGACCCAGTACTTC. Its protein is CASSESLAVREETQYF.

This chain connects TRBV23-1 to TRBJ2-5, with 8 positions matching TRBD1. TRBV23-1 is an open reading frame, and its role is uncertain. The CDR3 runs 17 residues. V trimming: 3 bases; J trimming: 5 bases; junction bases outside the gene matches: 14. CDR3 loop: CASSHPTQGAGTETQYF. The CDR3 bases are TGCGCCAGCAGTCACCCTACCCAGGGGGCCGGTACGGAGACCCAGTACTTC.

This chain uses TRBV24-1 with TRBJ1-3; the D gene is possibly TRBD1 (6 bases). The ends were cut back, 9 bases at V and 4 bases at J, with 18 bases in the middle. The CDR3 has 15 residues. Germline V gives CDR1 KGHDR, CDR2 SFDVKD. CDR3 in DNA: TGTGCCACCCTCTCCCAGGGGCCGAGGGGAAACACCATATATTTT. Amino acid sequence: CATLSQGPRGNTIYF.

The chain combines TRBV6-6 with TRBJ2-1; a weak D match, TRBD1 (6 bases). V gave up 3 bases and J gave up 10 bases, with 7 bases separating them. This CDR3 comprises 11 residues. CDR1 and CDR2 from the germline V gene are MNHNY and SVGAGI (reference sequence). CDR3 loop: CASSYGTEQFF. The DNA for the CDR3 is TGTGCCAGCAGTTATGGGACAGAGCAGTTCTTC.

This rearrangement joins TRBV6-4 to TRBJ2-1, with 7 bases lining up with TRBD2. The germline V gene has CDR1 MRHNA and CDR2 SNTAGT. This CDR3 region has 13 residues. V was clipped by 5 bases and J by 5 bases; unmatched bases: 3. CDR3 coding DNA: TGTGCCAGCAGTCCCGGGACTAACAATGAGCAGTTCTTC. Amino acid sequence: CASSPGTNNEQFF.

The chain is built from TRBV30 and TRBJ1-1; perhaps TRBD1 as D (5 bases). With 0 bases removed from V and 5 bases from J, the gap between germline ends came to 7 bases. Germline V gene data show CDR1 as GTSNPN and CDR2 as SVGIG (reference sequence). CDR3 length: 12 amino acids. In nucleotides, the CDR3 is TGTGCCTGGAGTGTACGGGGGACTGAAGCTTTCTTT. Protein product: CAWSVRGTEAFF.

This clone is a singleton in its sample. The chain combines TRBV7-2 with TRBJ1-2; D unclear. This CDR3 is 14 amino acids long. Germline CDR1 SGHTA, CDR2 FQGNSA. V lost 3 bases, J lost 3 bases, and 11 bases lay in between. This CDR3 reads CASSLAGGDYGYTF. The CDR3 nucleotides are TGTGCCAGCAGCTTGGCCGGCGGAGACTATGGCTACACCTTC.

The J gene is TRBJ1-3, the V gene TRBV7-9; D unresolved. Germline loops: CDR1 SEHNR, CDR2 FQNEAQ (reference sequence). This CDR3 has 17 amino acids. V was clipped by 4 bases and J by 3 bases, with 19 bases between them. The CDR3 reads CASSSRWGAMDGNTIYF. As DNA, the CDR3 is TGTGCCAGCAGCTCGAGATGGGGAGCAATGGATGGAAACACCATATATTTT.

The gene calls are TRBV6-5 and TRBJ2-2; D is ambiguous. The CDR3 runs 15 residues. V lost 5 bases and J 0 bases, leaving 10 bases between the germline ends. Germline V lookup: CDR1 MNHEY, CDR2 SVGAGI. CDR3 region: CASSSLAANTGELFF. CDR3 nucleotide sequence: TGTGCCAGCAGTAGCTTAGCAGCGAACACCGGGGAGCTGTTTTTT.

The rearrangement joins TRBV6-1 to TRBJ1-2; tentative D call: TRBD1 (5 bases). Germline lookup yields CDR1 MNHNS and CDR2 SASEGT. Trimming took off 3 bases at V and 3 bases at J, with 17 bases between the two ends. The CDR3 extends over 16 amino acids. The CDR3 is CASSDWSTGEDYGYTF. CDR3 DNA sequence: TGTGCCAGCAGTGACTGGTCAACAGGAGAAGACTATGGCTACACCTTC.

This chain uses TRBV5-6 with TRBJ2-1; 15 nucleotides align to TRBD2. The CDR3 is 14 residues long. Trimming took 7 bases from V and 4 from J; bases not matched to a gene: 0. Germline V gene data show CDR1 as SGHDT and CDR2 as YYEEEE. The DNA for the CDR3 is TGTGCCAGCGGACTAGCGGGAGGGTACAATGAGCAGTTCTTC. As protein: CASGLAGGYNEQFF.

The rearrangement joins TRBV15 to TRBJ1-6; the match to TRBD1 covers 10 bases. This CDR3 spans 16 amino acids. The V segment lost 5 bases and the J segment 10 bases; nucleotides outside the gene matches: 11. Germline values: CDR1 LNHNV, CDR2 YYDKDF (reference sequence). The CDR3 sequence is CATSGGRGTGVSPLHF. For the CDR3, the DNA is TGTGCCACCAGCGGCGGCCGAGGGACAGGGGTCTCACCCCTCCACTTT.

The rearrangement uses TRBV9 and TRBJ1-4, with 11 bases lining up with TRBD1. Germline V gene sequence: CDR1 SGDLS, CDR2 YYNGEE. This CDR3 is 14 amino acids long. Germline trimming cut 3 bases from V and 8 bases from J; bases unmatched to any gene: 3. The CDR3 protein is CASSAGTGGEKLFF. The CDR3 DNA reads TGTGCCAGCAGCGCGGGGACAGGGGGGGAAAAACTGTTTTTT.

The J gene is TRBJ1-2, the V gene TRBV29-1; 7 bases agree with TRBD1. This CDR3 is built from 12 residues. After removal of 0 bases from V and 5 bases from J, the junction contained 0 bases not matched to a gene. CDR1 and CDR2 (germline): SQVTM, ANQGSEA. As DNA, the CDR3 is TGCAGCGTTGAAGAACAGGGGTATGGCTACACCTTC. Protein product: CSVEEQGYGYTF. Based on the CDR3 plus reference TRBV29-1 and TRBJ1-2, the full variable domain is SAVISQKPSRDICQRGTSLTIQCQVDSQVTMMFWYRQQPGQSLTLIATANQGSEATYESGFVIDKFPISRPNLTFSTLTVSNMSPEDSSIYLCSVEEQGYGYTFGSGTRLTVV.

V gene TRBV30 combines with J gene TRBJ2-1; a possible D gene is TRBD2 (6 bases). The CDR3 is made up of 15 amino acids. Trimming cost V 0 bases and J 0 bases, with 9 bases left between them. CDR1 GTSNPN and CDR2 SVGIG come from the germline V gene (reference sequence). This CDR3 reads CAWSVDGSSYNEQFF. The CDR3 DNA reads TGTGCCTGGAGTGTGGACGGGAGCTCCTACAATGAGCAGTTCTTC.

This clone came up a few times. This chain uses TRBV2 with TRBJ2-2, with a possible D match to TRBD1 (6 bases). The germline V and J ends were trimmed by 3 bases and 0 bases, with 8 bases remaining between them. Germline CDR1 reads SNHLY; CDR2 reads FYNNEI. The CDR3 spans 15 residues. The CDR3 DNA reads TGTGCCAGCAGTGAGCAGGGGACGAACACCGGGGAGCTGTTTTTT. This sequence encodes CASSEQGTNTGELFF. Based on the CDR3 plus reference TRBV2 and TRBJ2-2, the full variable domain is EPEVTQTPSHQVTQMGQEVILRCVPISNHLYFYWYRQILGQKVEFLVSFYNNEISEKSEIFDDQFSVERPDGSNFTLKIRSTKLEDSAMYFCASSEQGTNTGELFFGEGSRLTVL.

The chain recombines TRBV4-1 with TRBJ2-5; no firm D call. Germline assignment: CDR1 MGHRA and CDR2 YSYEKL. With 1 base removed from V and 8 bases from J, the gap between germline ends came to 5 bases. This CDR3 has 11 amino acids. The chain's CDR3 is CASSQAFTQYF. The CDR3 DNA follows: TGCGCCAGCAGCCAAGCGTTTACCCAGTACTTC.

This clone was seen just once. The chain recombines TRBV7-6 with TRBJ2-7; 16 positions agree with TRBD2. The CDR3 has 20 residues. V lost 5 bases to trimming and J lost 0 bases; unmatched junction nucleotides: 13. Germline assignment: CDR1 SGHVS and CDR2 FNYEAQ. The CDR3 here is CASSILGGLAGGSFSYEQYF. The CDR3 nucleotides read TGTGCCAGCAGCATCCTTGGGGGACTAGCGGGAGGGTCCTTCTCCTACGAGCAGTACTTC.

V is TRBV15 and J is TRBJ1-5, with D possibly TRBD1 on 5 matching bases. Deletions cut 0 bases from V and 3 bases from J, with 9 bases between. The CDR3 consists of 15 residues. Germline V gene data show CDR1 as LNHNV and CDR2 as YYDKDF (reference sequence). The CDR3 region has the DNA TGTGCCACCAGCAGAGAGGGGGGGAACAATCAGCCCCAGCATTTT. Its protein product is CATSREGGNNQPQHF.

The chain combines TRBV14 with TRBJ2-5; D not resolved. Deletions cut 2 bases from V and 0 bases from J, with 10 bases between. Germline CDR1 SGHDN, CDR2 FVKESK. CDR3 size: 15 residues. DNA for the CDR3: TGTGCCAGCAGCCAACGAACTTGGTACCAAGAGACCCAGTACTTC. It specifies CASSQRTWYQETQYF.

This clone was seen a few times. The chain's CDR3 is CASSGIGGDQPQHF. The CDR3 DNA sequence: TGCGCCAGCAGTGGAATAGGGGGGGATCAGCCCCAGCATTTT. V and J are TRBV10-2 and TRBJ1-5, with D perhaps matching TRBD1 (6 bases). CDR1 WSHSY and CDR2 SAAADI come from the germline V gene. V was clipped by 4 bases and J by 5 bases, with 12 bases between them. The CDR3 loop spans 14 amino acids.

V usage is TRBV6-5 and J usage is TRBJ2-2; 9 nucleotides line up with TRBD2. This CDR3 contains 15 residues. Germline-derived CDR1 and CDR2 are MNHEY and SVGAGI. V trimming: 7 bases; J trimming: 4 bases; junction bases outside the gene matches: 7. For the CDR3, the DNA is TGTGCCAGCAAGGACAGCGGGGGGATCACCGGGGAGCTGTTTTTT. Protein: CASKDSGGITGELFF.